This entry features one TCR beta chain sequence. Antigen specificity is unknown. The data originate from a study of post-analysis software for immune sequencing data. TCR beta cDNA libraries had unique molecular identifiers. Between roughly 1 and 10 million T cells gave rise to roughly 0.5 million cDNA molecules. TCRdb reprocessed the PCR reads with MiXCR, giving one entry per CDR3 protein. The data contain 500,000 to 600,000 distinct CDR3 sequences, around 47% of them seen just once; the ten biggest clones take up 1.5% to 2%. General study findings and limits: Relative to controls, patients had several TRBV segments at higher frequency, with TRBV5-6, TRBV5-1 and TRBV20-1 among these.

The ends lost 6 bases at V and 7 bases at J; junction bases unmatched: 6. This CDR3 comprises 13 residues. The material sequenced was blood. This TCR was recovered from a girl aged 10-17 years with multiple sclerosis. The V and J genes are TRBV12-3 or TRBV12-4 and TRBJ2-5; 9 bases match TRBD2. CDR3 nucleotides: TGTGCCAGCAGAGGGACTAGCAGCGGGACCCAGTACTTC. This encodes CASRGTSSGTQYF.